This T cell receptor beta chain was obtained from a study of T cells in Graves' hyperthyroidism and ophthalmopathy. Study-wide background: Before any treatment, at initial diagnosis, peripheral blood was collected.

Study conclusions and caveats: Expanded thyroid clonotypes (above 0.001) were mostly also found in blood. Researchers report that a 13 V-J model separated ophthalmopathy from stable hyperthyroidism.

Exclusion of a patient resulted from uncontrolled infection, other autoimmune disease, pregnancy or lactation. From RNA transcripts, TCR beta CDR3 regions were amplified. Using the HTBI primer set, a first-round RT-PCR was run on the TCR CDR3. TCRdb re-analysed the multiplex PCR reads in MiXCR, keeping a single row per CDR3 protein. The profile shows about 600,000 distinct CDR3 sequences, 12% to 15% of them singletons. This clonotype was recorded many times. The antigen is unknown. The receptor comes from a woman younger than 35 with Graves' ophthalmopathy. Sequenced sample: blood.

This CDR3 is CASSYGDRGRGAFF. Here the CDR3 DNA reads TGTGCCAGCAGTTACGGGGACAGGGGGAGAGGAGCTTTCTTT. J is TRBJ1-1 and V is TRBV6-5, with 11 bases lining up with TRBD1. With V trimmed by 2 bases and J by 10 bases, 6 bases remained unmatched. Germline CDR1 MNHEY, CDR2 SVGAGI. The CDR3 runs 14 residues.